Listed below are T cell receptor beta chains from one sample, sequenced in a study of OX40 agonist ivuxolimab in advanced cancers. The method was immunoSEQ multiplex PCR; TCRdb's version includes in-frame clones alone and lacks a portion of them. The sample has about 68,000 clones; more than 75% are singletons. The material sequenced was CD4+ or CD8+ T cells sorted from blood, taken in a trial of the OX40 agonist ivuxolimab. The receptors derive from an adult with an advanced solid tumor such as melanoma, head and neck, liver or kidney cancer. Each CDR3 is given with its conserved first and last residue. Each record gives: V gene, clone size, D gene, J gene, CDR3 protein, CDR3 DNA. The D gene is left open where the match is weak. The size of a clone is reported for some rows only, either as once, few or many, or as a class for expanded clones.

v_gene: TRBV7-6; abundance: -; d_gene: -; j_gene: TRBJ1-4; CDR3aa: CASSTGTFSVF; CDR3nt: TGTGCCAGCAGCACCGGGACTTTCTCCGTTTTT
v_gene: TRBV6-5; abundance: -; d_gene: TRBD2; j_gene: TRBJ2-7; CDR3aa: CASSYSGANYEQYF; CDR3nt: TGTGCCAGCAGTTATAGCGGGGCAAACTACGAGCAGTACTTC
v_gene: TRBV19; abundance: -; d_gene: TRBD2; j_gene: TRBJ2-5; CDR3aa: CASSGGTQETQYF; CDR3nt: TGTGCCAGTAGCGGGGGGACCCAAGAGACCCAGTACTTC
v_gene: TRBV2; abundance: -; d_gene: -; j_gene: TRBJ2-1; CDR3aa: CASSTQEQFF; CDR3nt: TGTGCCAGCAGCACCCAGGAGCAGTTCTTC
v_gene: TRBV5-4; abundance: -; d_gene: TRBD1; j_gene: TRBJ2-2; CDR3aa: CASSHRGRTGELFF; CDR3nt: TGTGCCAGCAGCCACAGGGGGCGCACCGGGGAGCTGTTTTTT
v_gene: TRBV11-2; abundance: -; d_gene: TRBD1; j_gene: TRBJ1-6; CDR3aa: CASSFRQGHNSPLHF; CDR3nt: TGTGCCAGCAGCTTCCGACAGGGACATAATTCACCCCTCCACTTT
v_gene: TRBV5-1; abundance: -; d_gene: -; j_gene: TRBJ1-2; CDR3aa: CASSGQVPGQSNYGYTF; CDR3nt: TGCGCCAGCAGCGGCCAGGTCCCCGGACAGTCTAACTATGGCTACACCTTC
v_gene: TRBV4-3; abundance: once; d_gene: TRBD2; j_gene: TRBJ2-2; CDR3aa: CASSPGLALGVGELFF; CDR3nt: TGCGCCAGCAGCCCCGGACTAGCGTTGGGGGTCGGGGAGCTGTTTTTT
v_gene: TRBV11-2; abundance: -; d_gene: -; j_gene: TRBJ2-7; CDR3aa: CASSPIYQGEQYF; CDR3nt: TGTGCCAGCAGCCCCATTTACCAGGGCGAGCAGTACTTC
v_gene: TRBV11-2; abundance: once; d_gene: -; j_gene: TRBJ1-1; CDR3aa: CASSLEGRVTEAFF; CDR3nt: TGTGCCAGCAGCTTAGAGGGCAGGGTTACTGAAGCTTTCTTT
v_gene: TRBV4-1; abundance: -; d_gene: -; j_gene: TRBJ2-5; CDR3aa: CASSQGVELVETQYF; CDR3nt: TGCGCCAGCAGCCAAGGAGTTGAACTAGTGGAGACCCAGTACTTC
v_gene: TRBV2; abundance: -; d_gene: -; j_gene: TRBJ2-5; CDR3aa: CASRDVTWGEETQYF; CDR3nt: TGTGCCAGCAGAGACGTTACGTGGGGGGAGGAGACCCAGTACTTC
v_gene: TRBV7-9; abundance: -; d_gene: -; j_gene: TRBJ2-5; CDR3aa: CASSLAGGIETQYF; CDR3nt: TGTGCCAGCAGCTTAGCCGGCGGGATCGAGACCCAGTACTTC
v_gene: TRBV28; abundance: -; d_gene: -; j_gene: TRBJ2-3; CDR3aa: CASSLYGRGTDTQYF; CDR3nt: TGTGCCAGCAGTCTCTACGGCAGGGGAACAGATACGCAGTATTTT
v_gene: TRBV5-1; abundance: once; d_gene: -; j_gene: TRBJ1-3; CDR3aa: CASRLGVTPGNTIYF; CDR3nt: TGCGCCAGCAGGCTGGGGGTCACACCTGGAAACACCATATATTTT
v_gene: TRBV6-5; abundance: -; d_gene: -; j_gene: TRBJ2-2; CDR3aa: CASTNSGTGELFF; CDR3nt: TGTGCCAGCACCAATTCAGGGACCGGGGAGCTGTTTTTT
v_gene: TRBV5-1; abundance: -; d_gene: TRBD2; j_gene: TRBJ2-5; CDR3aa: CASSLRLAGDTKETQYF; CDR3nt: TGCGCCAGCAGCCTAAGGCTAGCGGGGGACACCAAAGAGACCCAGTACTTC
v_gene: TRBV10-3; abundance: -; d_gene: -; j_gene: TRBJ2-3; CDR3aa: CAISERGGQTDTQYF; CDR3nt: TGTGCCATCAGTGAGAGGGGGGGCCAGACAGATACGCAGTATTTT
v_gene: TRBV4-3; abundance: -; d_gene: -; j_gene: TRBJ2-1; CDR3aa: CASSLGPREQFF; CDR3nt: TGCGCCAGCAGCCTAGGCCCCAGGGAGCAGTTCTTC
v_gene: TRBV6-5; abundance: -; d_gene: -; j_gene: TRBJ2-5; CDR3aa: CASSIGPETQYF; CDR3nt: TGTGCCAGCAGCATAGGTCCAGAGACCCAGTACTTC
v_gene: TRBV6-6; abundance: -; d_gene: -; j_gene: TRBJ2-7; CDR3aa: CASSSPYEQYF; CDR3nt: TGTGCCAGCAGTTCCCCCTACGAGCAGTACTTC
v_gene: TRBV4-1; abundance: -; d_gene: TRBD1; j_gene: TRBJ2-5; CDR3aa: CASSHRDRNLETQYF; CDR3nt: TGCGCCAGCAGCCACCGGGACAGGAACTTAGAGACCCAGTACTTC
v_gene: TRBV19; abundance: once; d_gene: -; j_gene: TRBJ1-5; CDR3aa: CASSYQGYNQPQHF; CDR3nt: TGTGCCAGTAGTTACCAGGGCTACAATCAGCCCCAGCATTTT
v_gene: TRBV7-2; abundance: -; d_gene: -; j_gene: TRBJ1-6; CDR3aa: CASSSQTSRQGYWIPPLHF; CDR3nt: TGTGCCAGCAGCTCCCAGACTTCCCGGCAGGGGTACTGGATACCACCCCTCCACTTT
v_gene: TRBV2; abundance: -; d_gene: TRBD1; j_gene: TRBJ2-3; CDR3aa: CASRWTGRTDTQYF; CDR3nt: TGTGCCAGCAGATGGACAGGGCGCACAGATACGCAGTATTTT